This TCR beta chain came from a study of T cell responses to AZD1222 COVID-19 vaccine. Study-wide background: Investigators merged groups given second doses at roughly 4 or roughly 12 weeks.

Sequenced by immunoSEQ multiplex PCR; TCRdb stores in-frame clones only, minus some. Of some 140,000 clones in the sample, around 90% are singletons; the top ten hold 2.5% to 3.5%. With regard to this clone: Its specificity is not known.

Study-wide findings and caveats: Researchers report vaccine-associated CD4 TCRs spanning spike, with dominance at 160-218 and 743-854. Donors skewed white British and female; clonal diversity was possibly underestimated. An increase in Spike-specific TCR breadth and depth was observed after two AZD1222 doses.

V shed 5 bases and J 9 bases; nucleotides not matched to a gene: 17. CDR3 size: 17 residues. CDR1 and CDR2 (germline): MNHEY, SMNVEV (reference sequence). The TCR sequence derives from an adult in good health. The sample was peripheral blood, taken on day 0 of AZD1222 vaccination. V gene TRBV27 combines with J gene TRBJ2-1; 9 bases map to TRBD2. The DNA of the CDR3 is TGTGCCAGCAGTGCGAGTCTGGGGACTAGCCCTTTGGGTGAGCAGTTCTTC. Translation gives CASSASLGTSPLGEQFF.